This entry is about one TCR beta chain. The antigen remains undetermined. This specimen belongs to a study of T-cell memory formation after mild COVID-19. About the research overall: Largely donor-specific sequence clusters came from a couple of donors. Findings and limits, study-wide: Contracting CD4+ clones were located mainly in CM and EM, and CD8+ clones in EMRA. Clones contracting across day 15 to 85 had a balanced CD4/CD8 profile; later expanding clones leaned CD4+.

The 5'RACE method, run with constant-segment primers, produced TCR alpha and TCR beta cDNA libraries (carrying sample barcodes and UMIs). TCRdb used MiXCR to reprocess the 5' RACE reads, holding one entry per CDR3 protein. The sample has approximately 290,000 distinct CDR3 sequences; roughly 15% are singletons. V gave up 6 bases and J gave up 9 bases; unmatched junction bases: 11. The germline gives CDR1 DFQATT, CDR2 SNEGSKA (reference sequence). The CDR3 covers 14 residues. This TCR was recovered from a man between 18 and 35 years old who had mild COVID-19 (a few samples of this study predate the infection). Cell type and time point are not known. Sequenced material: PBMCs or a T cell subset sorted from them (not recorded which). This chain joins TRBV20-1 and TRBJ2-1; 10 bases are a match to TRBD2. CDR3 amino acids: CSATERGGLREQFF. Here the CDR3 DNA reads TGCAGTGCCACCGAGCGGGGGGGCTTGCGTGAGCAGTTCTTC.